This T cell receptor beta chain appears in the sequencing data of a study of blood T cell repertoires in COVID-19. Sequencing was performed with immunoSEQ multiplex PCR; in TCRdb, only in-frame clones are kept and a portion is missing. The sample comprises just over 300,000 clones, around 86% of which are singletons, and approximately 4.1% rests with the top ten. Participants were aged about 18 to 100 years from 24 US areas. V trimming: 5 bases; J trimming: 10 bases; junction bases outside the gene matches: 7. This CDR3 has 13 amino acids. Germline CDR1 is MRHNA and CDR2 is SNTAGT. The sequencing input was PBMCs or T cells enriched from blood (not recorded which). This clonotype originated in a man younger than 45 who had recovered from COVID-19. The chain has TRBV6-4 and TRBJ2-1, with 8 bases that match TRBD2. The CDR3 DNA reads TGTGCCAGCAGTAACGGACTAGCACGGGAGCAGTTCTTC. Its protein product is CASSNGLAREQFF.